Listed here are 11 T cell receptor beta chains from one sample, sequenced in a study of cytomegalovirus exposure and HLA in healthy donors (dated by TCRdb to 2017 to 2019). Library construction relied on the immunoSEQ multiplex PCR assay. TCRdb took this table from immuneACCESS and kept in-frame rearrangements with V and J called. Such tables lack part of the clones; where checked against another copy, unresolved V genes explain under half of the gap, and the rest is unexplained. For this sample there are about 160,000 clones; approximately 96% appear just once. The ten biggest clones cover approximately 0.82% of the sample. Material for sequencing was PBMCs. Receptor source: a young woman in good health and CMV-seronegative.

The chain joins TRBV30 to TRBJ1-2, with a possible D match to TRBD1 (5 bases). Germline V CDR1 and CDR2: GTSNPN, SVGIG (reference sequence). V was trimmed by 0 bases and J by 4 bases, leaving 9 bases between them. There are 13 residues in the CDR3. This CDR3 reads CAWSVKGFYGYTF. The CDR3 bases are TGTGCCTGGAGTGTTAAGGGGTTCTATGGCTACACCTTC.

The gene calls are TRBV7-2 and TRBJ2-7; unclear D gene. Trimming stripped 1 base from V and 2 bases from J, with 6 bases between. This CDR3 is 13 amino acids long. The germline CDR1 and CDR2 sequences are SGHTA and FQGNSA. CDR3 nucleotides: TGTGCCAGCAGCTTAGGCCTAGCCTACGAGCAGTACTTC. Amino acids: CASSLGLAYEQYF.

The chain recombines TRBV18 with TRBJ2-7; D is uncertain. Looked up from germline, CDR1 is KGHSH and CDR2 is LQKENI. V lost 2 bases and J lost 2, with 10 bases in between. This CDR3 is built from 14 residues. The CDR3 sequence: CASSPLGEPYEQYF. For the CDR3, the DNA is TGTGCCAGCTCACCATTAGGAGAACCCTACGAGCAGTACTTC.

DNA for the CDR3: TGTGCCAGCAGAGAAACCGGGACAACCGCCTCTGGAAACACCATATATTTT. The encoded protein is CASRETGTTASGNTIYF. The J gene is TRBJ1-3, the V gene TRBV2, with D perhaps matching TRBD1 (6 bases). The germline gives CDR1 SNHLY, CDR2 FYNNEI. V was cut by 6 bases and J by 0 bases, with 18 bases left in between. The CDR3 length is 17 residues.

This CDR3 is CASSPGQGAYNEQFF. DNA for the CDR3: TGCGCCAGCAGCCCAGGACAGGGGGCCTACAATGAGCAGTTCTTC. The chain carries TRBV5-1 and TRBJ2-1, with TRBD1 identical over 10 bases. Germline V gives CDR1 SGHRS, CDR2 YFSETQ. This CDR3 spans 15 amino acids. J was trimmed by 2 bases and V by 4 bases; bases with no gene match: 3. Supplemented by reference TRBV5-1 and TRBJ2-1, the full variable domain reads KAGVTQTPRYLIKTRGQQVTLSCSPISGHRSVSWYQQTPGQGLQFLFEYFSETQRNKGNFPGRFSGRQFSNSRSEMNVSTLELGDSALYLCASSPGQGAYNEQFFGPGTRLTVL.

V gene TRBV5-6 combines with J gene TRBJ2-2, with TRBD1 identical over 8 bases. Looked up from germline, CDR1 is SGHDT and CDR2 is YYEEEE. The CDR3 length is 16 residues. The V gene end was trimmed by 3 bases and the J gene end by 2 bases; junction bases not matched to a gene: 6. The DNA of the CDR3 is TGTGCCAGCAGCTCGGACAGGGATGGAAACACCGGGGAGCTGTTTTTT. It encodes CASSSDRDGNTGELFF.

The CDR3 DNA sequence: TGCACCAGCAGCCAAGCCGCGCCGGGACAGACATCCTACGAGCAGTACTTC. This gives the protein CTSSQAAPGQTSYEQYF. V is TRBV1 and J is TRBJ2-7; the table's D call, TRBD1, has no DNA check behind it. TRBV1 is a known pseudogene. This CDR3 is 17 amino acids long.

A remark on this clone: The final CDR3 position lacks the conserved phenylalanine or tryptophan, pointing to a likely read error. The limits of the CDR3 on the DNA are not certain, so only TCRdb's listed CDR3 is given. The chain is built from TRBV5-1 and TRBJ1-1. The CDR3 is 10 amino acids long, termini counted. From germline, CDR1 is SGHRS and CDR2 YFSETQ. This CDR3 is CASSLEFLIE.

The chain has TRBV6-6 and TRBJ2-1; D is perhaps TRBD1 (6 bases). CDR3 size: 16 residues. Looked up from germline, CDR1 is MNHNY and CDR2 is SVGAGI (reference sequence). Trimming pared 0 bases from V and 8 bases from J, leaving 17 bases between. The CDR3 region is CASSYSGWGPSDEQFF. The DNA for the CDR3 is TGTGCCAGCAGTTACTCAGGCTGGGGGCCATCCGATGAGCAGTTCTTC.

This clone has only one observation. The CDR3 DNA is TGTGCCAGCAGCACACCTGCGGGCCCCAGGTCCTACGAGCAGTACTTC. This sequence encodes CASSTPAGPRSYEQYF. This chain uses TRBV7-8 with TRBJ2-7; TRBD2 might be the D (5 bases). The length of the CDR3 is 16 residues. Germline V gene data show CDR1 as SGHVS and CDR2 as FQNEAQ. The V end was cut by 5 bases, the J end by 1 base, with 18 bases between.

The rearrangement uses TRBV9 and TRBJ2-5, with D perhaps TRBD2 (6 bases). The germline V gene encodes CDR1 SGDLS and CDR2 YYNGEE. The length of the CDR3 is 16 residues. V lost 4 bases and J lost 5, with 21 bases in between. DNA of the CDR3: TGTGCCAGCAGCCAGATGGGGGGTCAGTCGGGGGAGACCCAGTACTTC. Translation: CASSQMGGQSGETQYF. Full variable domain (remainder filled in from reference TRBV9 and TRBJ2-5): DSGVTQTPKHLITATGQRVTLRCSPRSGDLSVYWYQQSLDQGLQFLIQYYNGEERAKGNILERFSAQQFPDLHSELNLSSLELGDSALYFCASSQMGGQSGETQYFGPGTRLLVL.